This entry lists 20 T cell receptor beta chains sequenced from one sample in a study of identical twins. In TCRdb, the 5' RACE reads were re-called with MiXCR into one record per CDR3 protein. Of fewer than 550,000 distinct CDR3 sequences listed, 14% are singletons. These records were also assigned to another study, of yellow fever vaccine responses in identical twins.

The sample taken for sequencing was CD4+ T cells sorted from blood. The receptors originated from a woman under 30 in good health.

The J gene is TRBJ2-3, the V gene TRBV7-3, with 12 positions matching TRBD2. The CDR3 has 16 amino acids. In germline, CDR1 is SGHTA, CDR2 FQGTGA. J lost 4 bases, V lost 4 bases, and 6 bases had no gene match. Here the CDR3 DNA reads TGTGCCAGCAGCTGGATGACTAGCGGGGGTGCAGATACGCAGTATTTT. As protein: CASSWMTSGGADTQYF.

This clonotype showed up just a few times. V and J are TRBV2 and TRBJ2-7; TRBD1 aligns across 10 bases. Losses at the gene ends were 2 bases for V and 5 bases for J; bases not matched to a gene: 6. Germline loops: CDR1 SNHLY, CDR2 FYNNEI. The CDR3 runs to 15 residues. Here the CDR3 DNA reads TGTGCCAGCAGTGAACAAGGGACAGGGGCGGACGAGCAGTACTTC. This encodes CASSEQGTGADEQYF.

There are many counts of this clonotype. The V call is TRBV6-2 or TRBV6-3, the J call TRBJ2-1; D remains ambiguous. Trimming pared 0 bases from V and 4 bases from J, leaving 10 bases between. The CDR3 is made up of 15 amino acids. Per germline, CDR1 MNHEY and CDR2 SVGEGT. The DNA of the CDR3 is TGTGCCAGCAGTTACTCCCTTGGGCTTTACAATGAGCAGTTCTTC. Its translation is CASSYSLGLYNEQFF.

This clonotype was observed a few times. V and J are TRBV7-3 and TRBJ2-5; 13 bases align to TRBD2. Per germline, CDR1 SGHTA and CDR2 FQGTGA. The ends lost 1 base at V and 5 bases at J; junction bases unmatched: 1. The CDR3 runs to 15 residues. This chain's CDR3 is CASSLMGLAGETQYF. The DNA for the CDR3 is TGTGCCAGCAGCTTAATGGGACTAGCGGGGGAGACCCAGTACTTC.

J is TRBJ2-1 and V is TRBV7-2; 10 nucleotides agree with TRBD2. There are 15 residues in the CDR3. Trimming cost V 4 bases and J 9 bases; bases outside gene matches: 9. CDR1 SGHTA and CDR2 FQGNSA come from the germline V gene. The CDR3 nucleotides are TGTGCCAGCAGCTCGTGGACTAGCGGAGCGGGTGAGCAGTTCTTC. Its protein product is CASSSWTSGAGEQFF.

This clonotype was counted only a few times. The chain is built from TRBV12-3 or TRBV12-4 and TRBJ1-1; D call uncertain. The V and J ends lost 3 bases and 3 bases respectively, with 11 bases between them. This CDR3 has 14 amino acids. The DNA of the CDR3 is TGTGCCAGCAGTTTCAGTGGGCAGGACACTGAAGCTTTCTTT. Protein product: CASSFSGQDTEAFF.

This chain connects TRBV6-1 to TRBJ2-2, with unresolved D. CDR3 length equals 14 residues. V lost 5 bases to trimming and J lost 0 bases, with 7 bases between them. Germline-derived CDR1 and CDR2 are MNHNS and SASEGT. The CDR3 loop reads CASSTTANTGELFF. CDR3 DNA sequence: TGTGCCAGCAGTACGACTGCGAACACCGGGGAGCTGTTTTTT.

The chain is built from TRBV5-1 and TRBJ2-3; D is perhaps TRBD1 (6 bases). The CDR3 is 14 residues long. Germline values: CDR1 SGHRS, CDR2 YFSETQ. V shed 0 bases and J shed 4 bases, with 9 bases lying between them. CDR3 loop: CASSLDRAADTQYF. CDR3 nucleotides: TGCGCCAGCAGCTTGGACAGGGCTGCAGATACGCAGTATTTT.

CDR3 sequence: CASSRGQADGYTF. The CDR3 DNA sequence: TGTGCCAGCAGTCGGGGACAGGCAGATGGCTACACCTTC. The V gene is TRBV6-1, the J gene TRBJ1-2; 8 positions match TRBD1. The CDR3 runs to 13 residues. The ends lost 5 bases at V and 6 bases at J; junction bases unmatched: 5. In germline, CDR1 is MNHNS, CDR2 SASEGT.

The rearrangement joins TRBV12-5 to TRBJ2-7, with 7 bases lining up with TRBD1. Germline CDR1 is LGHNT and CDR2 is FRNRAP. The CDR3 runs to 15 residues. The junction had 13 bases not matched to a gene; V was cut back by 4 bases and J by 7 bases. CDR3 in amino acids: CASGWTRQGNNEQYF. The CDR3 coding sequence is TGTGCTAGTGGTTGGACACGACAGGGTAACAATGAGCAGTACTTC.

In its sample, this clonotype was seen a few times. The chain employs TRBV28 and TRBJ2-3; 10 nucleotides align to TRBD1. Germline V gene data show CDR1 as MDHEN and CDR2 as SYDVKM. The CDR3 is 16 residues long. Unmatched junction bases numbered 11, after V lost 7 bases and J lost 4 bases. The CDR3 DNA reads TGTGCCAGCAAACTTCGGGGGACAGGGGCCCCAGATACGCAGTATTTT. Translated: CASKLRGTGAPDTQYF.

The CDR3 protein is CASRFGDRDYGYTF. As DNA, the CDR3 is TGTGCCAGCAGGTTTGGGGACAGGGACTATGGCTACACCTTC. V and J are TRBV27 and TRBJ1-2; TRBD1 matches at 9 bases. Germline V gene sequence: CDR1 MNHEY, CDR2 SMNVEV (reference sequence). The CDR3 contains 14 residues. The V segment lost 6 bases and the J segment 3 bases; nucleotides outside the gene matches: 5.

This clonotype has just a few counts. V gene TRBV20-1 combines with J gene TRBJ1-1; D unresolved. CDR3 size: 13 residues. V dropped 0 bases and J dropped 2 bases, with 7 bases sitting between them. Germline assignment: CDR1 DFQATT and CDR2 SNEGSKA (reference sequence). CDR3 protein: CSAREPANTEAFF. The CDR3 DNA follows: TGCAGTGCTAGAGAGCCAGCAAACACTGAAGCTTTCTTT.

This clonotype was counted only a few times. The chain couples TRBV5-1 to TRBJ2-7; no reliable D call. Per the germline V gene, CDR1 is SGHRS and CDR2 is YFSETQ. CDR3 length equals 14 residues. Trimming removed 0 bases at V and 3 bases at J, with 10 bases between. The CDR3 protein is CASSLVGRIYEQYF. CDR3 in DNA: TGCGCCAGCAGCTTGGTAGGCAGGATCTACGAGCAGTACTTC.

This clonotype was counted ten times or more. CDR3 sequence reads: CASSSGLDTEAFF. DNA for the CDR3: TGTGCCAGCAGCTCGGGACTAGACACTGAAGCTTTCTTT. The V gene is TRBV7-9, the J gene TRBJ1-1; perhaps TRBD1 as D (5 bases). Germline V gene data show CDR1 as SEHNR and CDR2 as FQNEAQ (reference sequence). Trimming shortened V by 4 bases and J by 3 bases, and 9 bases separated the two germline ends. This CDR3 has 13 amino acids.

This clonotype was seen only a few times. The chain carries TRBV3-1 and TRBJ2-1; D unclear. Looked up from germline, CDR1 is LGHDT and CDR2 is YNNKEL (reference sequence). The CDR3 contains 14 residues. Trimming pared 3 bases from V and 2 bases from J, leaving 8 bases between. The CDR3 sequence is CASSHQATYNEQFF. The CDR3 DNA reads TGTGCCAGCAGCCACCAAGCGACCTACAATGAGCAGTTCTTC.

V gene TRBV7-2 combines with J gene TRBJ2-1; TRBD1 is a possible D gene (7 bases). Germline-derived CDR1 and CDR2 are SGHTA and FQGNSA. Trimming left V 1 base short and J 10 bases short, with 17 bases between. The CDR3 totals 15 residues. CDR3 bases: TGTGCCAGCAGCTTAGGGAGGGCCGGACAGGCCGAGCAGTTCTTC. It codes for CASSLGRAGQAEQFF. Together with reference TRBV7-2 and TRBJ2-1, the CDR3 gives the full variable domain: GAGVSQSPSNKVTEKGKDVELRCDPISGHTALYWYRQSLGQGLEFLIYFQGNSAPDKSGLPSDRFSAERTGGSVSTLTIQRTQQEDSAVYLCASSLGRAGQAEQFFGPGTRLTVL.

The CDR3 region is CASSPPAGALDTQYF. CDR3 in DNA: TGTGCCAGCTCACCACCGGCAGGGGCCTTGGATACGCAGTATTTT. The chain couples TRBV18 to TRBJ2-3, with a weak D call TRBD1 (6 bases). The V gene's germline CDR1 is KGHSH and CDR2 LQKENI. V shed 0 bases and J shed 6 bases, with 13 bases lying between them. This CDR3 is 15 amino acids long.

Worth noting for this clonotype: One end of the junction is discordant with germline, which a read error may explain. Here the CDR3 reads CASSSSGTGRFNEQLF. In DNA form, the CDR3 reads TGTGCCAGCAGCTCGTCCGGGACAGGGCGTTTTAATGAGCAGTTATTC. The J gene is TRBJ2-1, the V gene TRBV7-8; 9 bases map to TRBD1. The CDR3 sequence is 16 residues long. From germline, CDR1 is SGHVS and CDR2 FQNEAQ.

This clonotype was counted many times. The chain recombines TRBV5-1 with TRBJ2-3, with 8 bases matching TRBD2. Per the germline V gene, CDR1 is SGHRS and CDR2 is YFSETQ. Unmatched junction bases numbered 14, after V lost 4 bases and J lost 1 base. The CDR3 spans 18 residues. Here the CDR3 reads CASSPGLDLYPGTDTQYF. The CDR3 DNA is TGCGCCAGCAGCCCGGGACTAGACTTATACCCAGGCACAGATACGCAGTATTTT.